A single sample is the source of the 13 T cell receptor beta chains below, sequenced in a study of CD8 T cells in ankylosing spondylitis. TCRdb passed the 5' RACE reads through MiXCR, listing each CDR3 protein once. The sample lists just under 95,000 distinct CDR3 sequences, roughly 8.8% seen once, with roughly 5.5% in the top ten. The sample comprised blood, either unsorted or a sorted T cell fraction (not recorded which). Source of these receptors: a male donor with ankylosing spondylitis or in good health (not recorded which).

This clonotype showed up many times. V and J are TRBV6-1 and TRBJ1-2; no clear D. The V gene's germline CDR1 is MNHNS and CDR2 SASEGT. V was trimmed by 9 bases and J by 4 bases, leaving 15 bases between them. The CDR3 is 13 residues long. This CDR3 reads CASPPREGYGYTF. The CDR3, as DNA: TGTGCCAGTCCTCCCAGAGAGGGCTATGGCTACACCTTC.

The sample holds many counts of this clonotype. The J gene is TRBJ2-4, the V gene TRBV7-9, with D maybe TRBD1 (5 bases). Trimming stripped 1 base from V and 2 bases from J, with 9 bases between. The V gene's germline CDR1 is SEHNR and CDR2 FQNEAQ (reference sequence). The CDR3 extends over 15 amino acids. The chain's CDR3 is CASSLGQGTKNIQYF. CDR3 nucleotides: TGTGCCAGCAGCTTAGGGCAGGGTACCAAAAACATTCAGTACTTC.

The chain recombines TRBV2 with TRBJ1-2; 9 nucleotides agree with TRBD1. V was pared by 4 bases and J by 7 bases, with 4 bases of the junction left unmatched. This CDR3 comprises 13 residues. Looked up from germline, CDR1 is SNHLY and CDR2 is FYNNEI. CDR3 nucleotides: TGTGCCAGCAGTGCCGGGACAGGGCCTGGCTACACCTTC. It is translated as CASSAGTGPGYTF.

The chain couples TRBV15 to TRBJ2-7, with 7 nucleotides matching TRBD1. The germline CDR1 and CDR2 sequences are LNHNV and YYDKDF (reference sequence). V trimming: 5 bases; J trimming: 3 bases; junction bases outside the gene matches: 10. The CDR3 is 15 residues long. Written as DNA, the CDR3 is TGTGCCACCAGCGAAGAGGGACAGAGCTACTACGAGCAGTACTTC. Amino acid sequence: CATSEEGQSYYEQYF. Together with reference TRBV15 and TRBJ2-7, the CDR3 gives the full variable domain: DAMVIQNPRYQVTQFGKPVTLSCSQTLNHNVMYWYQQKSSQAPKLLFHYYDKDFNNEADTPDNFQSRRPNTSFCFLDIRSPGLGDTAMYLCATSEEGQSYYEQYFGPGTRLTVT.

This clonotype was observed many times. The V call is TRBV2, the J call TRBJ2-7; perhaps TRBD2 as D (5 bases). V was cut by 7 bases and J by 4 bases, with 20 bases left in between. This CDR3 is built from 15 residues. Germline CDR1 and CDR2: SNHLY and FYNNEI. Here the CDR3 DNA reads TGTGCCAGCAAAGTGGGCTCTAGGACTGGATACGAGCAGTACTTC. Translating gives CASKVGSRTGYEQYF.

V and J are TRBV20-1 and TRBJ1-6, with 7 bases that match TRBD1. The length of the CDR3 is 14 residues. Germline trimming cut 6 bases from V and 7 bases from J; bases unmatched to any gene: 9. CDR1 and CDR2 (germline): DFQATT, SNEGSKA (reference sequence). Written as DNA, the CDR3 is TGCAGTGCCACTCCTGACAGGGTGAATTCACCCCTCCACTTT. This gives the protein CSATPDRVNSPLHF.

This clonotype was detected many times. CDR3 nucleotides: TGTGCCAGCAGCCTTACGGGGGCTAGTTCCTACGAGCAGTACTTC. As protein: CASSLTGASSYEQYF. This chain joins TRBV28 and TRBJ2-7; D could derive from TRBD1 or TRBD2 (6 bases each). Per the germline V gene, CDR1 is MDHEN and CDR2 is SYDVKM. The ends were cut back, 6 bases at V and 1 base at J, with 16 bases in the middle. This CDR3 is 15 amino acids long.

This clonotype has at least ten counts. The V gene is TRBV5-1, the J gene TRBJ2-3; D call uncertain. Trimming cost V 0 bases and J 5 bases, with 7 bases left between them. In germline, CDR1 is SGHRS, CDR2 YFSETQ. The CDR3 totals 13 residues. The CDR3 DNA reads TGCGCCAGCAGCTTGGCCCGGGTAGATACGCAGTATTTT. Encoded protein: CASSLARVDTQYF.

The table lists this clonotype with a few counts. This chain links TRBV5-1 with TRBJ1-5, with 8 bases lining up with TRBD1. V lost 0 bases, J lost 5 bases, and 4 bases stayed unmatched. The CDR3 runs to 15 residues. Germline V lookup: CDR1 SGHRS, CDR2 YFSETQ. CDR3 coding DNA: TGCGCCAGCAGCTTGGATACAGGGGGGGATCAGCCCCAGCATTTT. Translation: CASSLDTGGDQPQHF.

This clonotype has at least ten counts. The CDR3 region has the DNA TGTGCCAGCACCTTGCGGACAGGGGTGTCCTACGAGCAGTACTTC. Protein product: CASTLRTGVSYEQYF. The V call is TRBV12-3 or TRBV12-4, the J call TRBJ2-7, with 9 bases lining up with TRBD1. V trimming: 7 bases; J trimming: 1 base; junction bases outside the gene matches: 8. This CDR3 is 15 amino acids long.

This clonotype was counted at least ten times. CDR3 sequence: CASSASSYEQYF. The CDR3 bases are TGTGCCAGCAGTGCCAGCTCCTACGAGCAGTACTTC. V gene TRBV27 combines with J gene TRBJ2-7; D call uncertain. Germline V gives CDR1 MNHEY, CDR2 SMNVEV (reference sequence). Trimming stripped 5 bases from V and 0 bases from J, with 5 bases between. The CDR3 is 12 amino acids.

This clonotype was found many times. The rearrangement links TRBV24-1 to TRBJ2-3; D not certain. Trimming cost V 5 bases and J 0 bases, with 5 bases left between them. The germline CDR1 and CDR2 sequences are KGHDR and SFDVKD. The CDR3 contains 13 residues. The CDR3 reads CATSVGSTDTQYF. CDR3 DNA sequence: TGTGCCACCAGTGTGGGGAGCACAGATACGCAGTATTTT.

This clonotype was seen a few times. This chain uses TRBV21-1 with TRBJ2-5; the table's D call TRBD2 went unverified against the DNA. TRBV21-1 is a known pseudogene. The CDR3 totals 19 residues. This CDR3 reads CASSKGGTSGTKTQETQYF. The CDR3 nucleotides are TGTGCCAGCAGCAAAGGAGGGACTAGCGGGACCAAGACACAAGAGACCCAGTACTTC.